Below, 11 T cell receptor beta chains from the same sample are listed, as sequenced in a study of blood T cell repertoires in COVID-19. Profiled with immunoSEQ multiplex PCR; TCRdb holds only in-frame clones, not every one. The data hold approximately 160,000 clones, with 75% to 85% observed a single time. The sample was peripheral blood. The receptors come from a human donor in a cohort sampled during active COVID-19.

V is TRBV11-2 and J is TRBJ2-1, with 9 bases that match TRBD1. The V segment lost 8 bases and the J segment 7 bases; nucleotides outside the gene matches: 18. Germline CDR1 and CDR2: SGHAT and FQNNGV. This CDR3 has 17 residues. This CDR3 is CASQPHMGTGKGNEQFF. CDR3 DNA: TGTGCCAGCCAACCACATATGGGGACAGGGAAGGGGAATGAGCAGTTCTTC.

V is TRBV4-1 and J is TRBJ2-1, with D unresolved. Germline lookup yields CDR1 MGHRA and CDR2 YSYEKL. V lost 5 bases and J 0 bases, leaving 8 bases between the germline ends. The CDR3 is made up of 14 amino acids. The CDR3 DNA is TGCGCCAGCAGCGCAGGAAGCTCCTACAATGAGCAGTTCTTC. Its translation is CASSAGSSYNEQFF.

The CDR3: CASSAASTSVQETQYF. CDR3 DNA: TGTGCCAGCAGTGCCGCCTCCACTAGCGTCCAAGAGACCCAGTACTTC. The rearrangement uses TRBV2 and TRBJ2-5; 7 nucleotides line up with TRBD2. The V and J ends lost 4 bases and 1 base, in that order; junction bases with no gene match: 9. Germline CDR1 SNHLY, CDR2 FYNNEI. There are 16 residues in the CDR3.

The V gene is TRBV18, the J gene TRBJ2-7; D possibly corresponds to TRBD1 (6 bases). CDR3 length equals 14 residues. Per the germline V gene, CDR1 is KGHSH and CDR2 is LQKENI. The germline V and J ends were trimmed by 5 bases and 0 bases, with 11 bases remaining between them. DNA for the CDR3: TGTGCCAGCTCAGCTACAGGGATCTCCTACGAGCAGTACTTC. The encoded protein is CASSATGISYEQYF.

The rearrangement links TRBV28 to TRBJ1-2; 8 bases are a match to TRBD1. Unmatched junction bases numbered 3, after V lost 4 bases and J lost 8 bases. This CDR3 has 12 residues. Germline-derived CDR1 and CDR2 are MDHEN and SYDVKM. The CDR3 DNA sequence: TGTGCCAGCAGTTGGACAGGGCGAGGCTACACCTTC. The encoded protein is CASSWTGRGYTF.

This clone was observed a single time. This CDR3 is CASKATMNTEAFF. In DNA, the CDR3 is TGTGCCAGCAAGGCGACAATGAACACTGAAGCTTTCTTT. This chain joins TRBV6-4 and TRBJ1-1; D gene ambiguous. CDR3 length equals 13 residues. Trimming cost V 7 bases and J 0 bases, with 9 bases left between them. The V gene's germline CDR1 is MRHNA and CDR2 SNTAGT.

The chain employs TRBV4-1 and TRBJ2-7, with D unclear. Germline CDR1 and CDR2: MGHRA and YSYEKL. V lost 0 bases, J lost 2 bases, and 11 bases lay in between. The CDR3 is 15 amino acids. CDR3 coding DNA: TGCGCCAGCAGCCAAGAGGTGGCAGTAACCTACGAGCAGTACTTC. Translated: CASSQEVAVTYEQYF.

The chain links TRBV30 to TRBJ2-1; the match to TRBD2 covers 7 bases. The junction had 7 bases not matched to a gene; V was cut back by 1 base and J by 1 base. Germline V gives CDR1 GTSNPN, CDR2 SVGIG (reference sequence). The CDR3 is made up of 16 amino acids. In DNA, the CDR3 is TGTGCCTGGAGTGGGGGTGGGGGGGATTCCTACAATGAGCAGTTCTTC. Its protein product is CAWSGGGGDSYNEQFF.

V and J are TRBV5-3 and TRBJ2-1; TRBD1 is a possible D gene (6 bases). TRBV5-3 is known as an ORF, though its function is uncertain. The CDR3 is made up of 16 amino acids. The V end was cut by 4 bases, the J end by 4 bases, with 18 bases between. CDR3 sequence: CARSPTYRVGYNEQFF. DNA for the CDR3: TGTGCCAGAAGCCCGACATACAGGGTAGGTTACAATGAGCAGTTCTTC.

This chain links TRBV9 with TRBJ2-3, with a weak D call TRBD2 (5 bases). The CDR3 totals 14 residues. The germline V and J ends were trimmed by 4 bases and 6 bases, with 15 bases remaining between them. Germline V lookup: CDR1 SGDLS, CDR2 YYNGEE. The CDR3 DNA reads TGTGCCAGCAGCCCCCGGGGTCAAACCGATACGCAGTATTTT. Amino acid sequence: CASSPRGQTDTQYF.

In its sample, this clone was seen a few times. This chain links TRBV7-9 with TRBJ2-7; D perhaps matches TRBD2 (5 bases). Germline CDR1 SEHNR, CDR2 FQNEAQ (reference sequence). The CDR3 consists of 15 residues. Trimming removed 5 bases at V and 7 bases at J, with 21 bases between. CDR3 sequence (DNA): TGTGCCAGCAGCCATAGGACCCTCTACGGGGAGGAGCAGTACTTC. Translation gives CASSHRTLYGEEQYF.